Listed below are T cell receptor beta chains from one sample, sequenced in a study of control samples from healthy donors and cancer patients. Measured with immunoSEQ multiplex PCR; TCRdb has only the in-frame clones, and not every one. The profile shows over 15,000 clones, 70% to 90% of them singletons. Sequenced: PBMCs. These receptors all stem from a woman aged 65 to 85 with colorectal cancer. The conserved cysteine and the conserved F or W are not part of the CDR3 here. Each record gives: V gene, CDR3 protein.

v_gene: TRBV7-6
CDR3aa: ASSLPSAPYNEQF

v_gene: TRBV5-1
CDR3aa: ASSPGQGREKLF

v_gene: TRBV5-1
CDR3aa: ASSRGGGGQPQH

v_gene: TRBV5-4
CDR3aa: ASSSSSVMNYGYT

v_gene: TRBV4-3
CDR3aa: ASSQERGETQY

v_gene: TRBV2
CDR3aa: ASSESGRRSGANVLT

v_gene: TRBV7-2
CDR3aa: ASSSGQGMTDTQY

v_gene: TRBV25-1
CDR3aa: ASSGGRMNTEAF

v_gene: TRBV13
CDR3aa: ASSLGDYWQGVTEAF

v_gene: TRBV4-2
CDR3aa: ASSRVGLAGGGNNEQF

v_gene: TRBV3-1/TRBV3-2
CDR3aa: ASSQEASVFAF

v_gene: TRBV21-1
CDR3aa: ASSKRVSQRQF

v_gene: TRBV6-5
CDR3aa: ATLAGREQY

v_gene: TRBV3-1/TRBV3-2
CDR3aa: ASSAPSGPWYEQF

v_gene: TRBV19
CDR3aa: ASSIDPRPFMNTEAF

v_gene: TRBV4-1
CDR3aa: ASSQSVDRQETQY

v_gene: TRBV14
CDR3aa: ASSQDRTPTQY

v_gene: TRBV5-1
CDR3aa: ASSPRDGAEAF

v_gene: TRBV4-3
CDR3aa: ASSQDLTDYGYT

v_gene: TRBV5-6
CDR3aa: ASSLGGEQY

v_gene: TRBV19
CDR3aa: ASSSSGGSYNEQF

v_gene: TRBV7-2
CDR3aa: ASSPGLSTDTQY

v_gene: TRBV11-3
CDR3aa: ASSPGVGGSRPYEQY

v_gene: TRBV7-2
CDR3aa: ASSFGQNEQF

v_gene: TRBV9
CDR3aa: ASSGYGGVDEQF

v_gene: TRBV9
CDR3aa: ASSSGPRAGYT

v_gene: TRBV6-5
CDR3aa: ASTGQPQY

v_gene: TRBV4-1
CDR3aa: ASSQDVGQGISTDTQY

v_gene: TRBV10-1
CDR3aa: ASSGIITGPLCYEQY

v_gene: TRBV19
CDR3aa: ASSPAGRGQGGTDTQY

v_gene: TRBV19
CDR3aa: ASSQYKVRSGANVLT

v_gene: TRBV6-1
CDR3aa: ASSEEGYSRQPQH

v_gene: TRBV4-2
CDR3aa: ASSQDQTAGDTQY

v_gene: TRBV6-5
CDR3aa: ASLPTGGGQTQY

v_gene: TRBV4-2
CDR3aa: ASSLRGANTGELF

v_gene: TRBV4-3
CDR3aa: ASSQDYGVYEQY

v_gene: TRBV5-6
CDR3aa: ASSPPRGGEETQY